The TCR beta chain under discussion was sequenced for a study of cytomegalovirus exposure and HLA in healthy donors. V shed 2 bases and J 4 bases; nucleotides not matched to a gene: 7. Germline loops: CDR1 SGHNT, CDR2 YYREEE (reference sequence). This CDR3 is 15 amino acids long. A multiplex PCR was run with 60 Vbeta primers and 13 Jbeta primers. Libraries were prepared by immunoSEQ multiplex PCR; TCRdb keeps only in-frame clonotypes and omits some of them. The sample has roughly 130,000 clones, approximately 68% seen once. This TCR derives from a young man in good health and CMV-seropositive. V is TRBV5-4 and J is TRBJ2-3, with 7 bases fitting TRBD2. What was sequenced was PBMCs. CDR3 nucleotide sequence: TGTGCCAGCAGCTTCGGGGGGTCTAGTGCAGATACGCAGTATTTT. This sequence encodes CASSFGGSSADTQYF.